This paragraph covers one T cell receptor (beta chain) sequence. Its antigen is as yet unknown. Using immunoSEQ multiplex PCR, the repertoire was profiled, and TCRdb retains in-frame clones only, with some absent. Of roughly 140,000 clones listed, approximately 88% are singletons. The data stem from a study of T cell responses to AZD1222 COVID-19 vaccine. The study, taken as a whole, reports: White British donors predominated, females outnumbered males, and clonal diversity was possibly underestimated. Among AZD1222 vaccinees, only 5 or 6 were seropositive at baseline. Repertoire sampling occurred only after the peak T cell response. Once two AZD1222 doses were given, Spike-specific TCR breadth and depth went up.

The source is an adult in good health. The specimen comprised peripheral blood, sampled on day 0 of MenACWY control vaccination.

CDR3 coding DNA: TGTGCCAGCAGCTTGAACAGGGAAATTGATGGCTACACCTTC. This gives the protein CASSLNREIDGYTF. The rearrangement uses TRBV5-4 and TRBJ1-2; the D gene is possibly TRBD1 (6 bases). Germline-derived CDR1 and CDR2 are SGHNT and YYREEE (reference sequence). The CDR3 is 14 amino acids. Between the trimmed V and J ends, which lost 1 base and 6 bases, there was a span of 13 bases.